The 5 T cell receptor beta chains given below trace back to one sample, sequenced in a study of Ad26.COV2.S vaccination and SARS-CoV-2 variants. Noted treatment: 15 to 20 received Ad26.COV2.S at low or high dose, single or two shots; about five received placebo; per-sample allocation not given. Sampling occurred on day 63 after the first vaccine or placebo injection. The protocol was immunoSEQ multiplex PCR, while the TCRdb copy is restricted to in-frame clones and leaves out a portion. Of a few hundred thousand clones listed, roughly 90% were seen once; the top ten hold around 5%. The sequencing here drew on peripheral blood, taken in a trial of Ad26.COV2.S vaccine versus placebo. The receptors were gathered from a person between 18 and 59 years old who received the Ad26.COV2.S COVID-19 vaccine or a placebo.

The rearrangement uses TRBV7-8 and TRBJ2-3; no definite D call. The CDR3 contains 18 residues. Germline lookup yields CDR1 SGHVS and CDR2 FQNEAQ. V lost 5 bases and J 2 bases, leaving 23 bases between the germline ends. CDR3 loop: CASSLTSARETYTDTQYF. For the CDR3, the DNA is TGTGCCAGCAGCCTCACGAGTGCCCGCGAAACATACACAGATACGCAGTATTTT.

V usage is TRBV9 and J usage is TRBJ1-1, with D perhaps matching TRBD1 (6 bases). Germline V gene lookup returns CDR1 SGDLS and CDR2 YYNGEE. The germline V and J ends were trimmed by 4 bases and 0 bases, with 16 bases remaining between them. CDR3 length: 16 amino acids. CDR3 DNA: TGTGCCAGCAGCCCCCGCAGGGGCAGGATGAACACTGAAGCTTTCTTT. Protein product: CASSPRRGRMNTEAFF.

The rearrangement links TRBV5-6 to TRBJ2-5; the D is unclear. The CDR3 is 13 amino acids. Deletions cut 0 bases from V and 3 bases from J, with 6 bases between. Germline V gene sequence: CDR1 SGHDT, CDR2 YYEEEE. Here the CDR3 reads CASSLAVKETQYF. CDR3 in DNA: TGTGCCAGCAGCTTGGCCGTCAAAGAGACCCAGTACTTC.

V usage is TRBV11-3 and J usage is TRBJ2-4; D gene unclear. This CDR3 contains 15 residues. Germline V CDR1 and CDR2: SGHNT, YENEEA. V lost 4 bases and J 7 bases, leaving 17 bases between the germline ends. As DNA, the CDR3 is TGTGCCAGCAGCTCGCCTCTTTTTCAACGGAACATTCAGTACTTC. As protein: CASSSPLFQRNIQYF.

A single count supports this clone. This rearrangement joins TRBV13 to TRBJ1-5, with D unresolved. The CDR3 contains 14 residues. Germline V CDR1 and CDR2: PRHDT, FYEKMQ (reference sequence). V was clipped by 1 base and J by 10 bases, with 14 bases between them. CDR3 DNA sequence: TGTGCCAGCAGCTTAGAAGGCCGGTCGTCACCCCAGCATTTT. Translated: CASSLEGRSSPQHF. The whole variable domain, filled in from reference TRBV13 and TRBJ1-5, reads AAGVIQSPRHLIKEKRETATLKCYPIPRHDTVYWYQQGPGQDPQFLISFYEKMQSDKGSIPDRFSAQQFSDYHSELNMSSLELGDSALYFCASSLEGRSSPQHFGDGTRLSIL.